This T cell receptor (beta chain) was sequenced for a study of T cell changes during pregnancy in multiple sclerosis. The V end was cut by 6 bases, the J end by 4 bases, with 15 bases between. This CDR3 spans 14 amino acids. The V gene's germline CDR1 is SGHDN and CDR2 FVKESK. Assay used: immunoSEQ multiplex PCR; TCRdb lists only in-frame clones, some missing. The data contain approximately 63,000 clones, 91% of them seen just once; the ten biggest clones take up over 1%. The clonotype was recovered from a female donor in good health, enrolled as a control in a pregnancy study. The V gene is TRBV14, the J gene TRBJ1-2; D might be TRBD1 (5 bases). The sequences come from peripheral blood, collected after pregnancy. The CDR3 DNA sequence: TGTGCCAGCAGTCGCACAACAGGTGGCTATGGCTACACCTTC. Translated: CASSRTTGGYGYTF.